This T cell receptor (beta chain) stems from a study of CD8+CD57+ T cells in acquired aplastic anemia. Looking at the study overall: Sorted cells (CD4+ and CD8+) yielded DNA amounts that averaged roughly 3.2 ug. Notes on the study in general: The number of CD8+ CDR3 sequences shared by patients and controls was under 35.

TCR beta VDJ and CDR3 profiles were obtained from a genomic DNA template. Using its own MiXCR run on the reads, TCRdb lists one record per CDR3 protein. This table has roughly 180,000 distinct CDR3 sequences, roughly 65% appearing once. CDR1 LNHDA and CDR2 SQIVND come from the germline V gene (reference sequence). The CDR3 totals 15 residues. Trimming removed 7 bases at V and 2 bases at J, with 17 bases between. This clonotype was seen at least ten times. Its antigen is unidentified. Previously, flow cytometry had revealed CD8+CD57+ cell expansion in the patients chosen for sequencing. Every patient presented with severe acquired aplastic anemia. When blood sampling took place, the patients had received no therapy.

This TCR derives from a human donor with aplastic anemia. This chain joins TRBV19 and TRBJ1-2; perhaps TRBD1 as D (6 bases). The sequenced sample consisted of sorted CD4+, CD8+, or CD8+CD57+ T cells (not recorded which) from PBMCs. The CDR3 loop is CASIPFGGANYGYTF. The CDR3 region has the DNA TGTGCCAGTATCCCCTTTGGGGGCGCAAACTATGGCTACACCTTC.